The 7 T cell receptor beta chains listed next were all sequenced from one sample in a study of blood T cell repertoires in COVID-19. The protocol was immunoSEQ multiplex PCR, while the TCRdb copy is restricted to in-frame clones and leaves out a portion. The table has about 18,000 clones, 70% to 85% seen once. Sequenced material: peripheral blood. The receptors here all came from a man between 65 and 80 years old with COVID-19, enrolled during active disease.

The V and J genes are TRBV28 and TRBJ1-5, with TRBD1 as a possible D gene (6 bases). V was cut by 2 bases and J by 3 bases, with 11 bases left in between. Germline CDR1 is MDHEN and CDR2 is SYDVKM. The CDR3 loop spans 15 amino acids. The CDR3 coding sequence is TGTGCCAGCAGTTTAGGGGGGGGCTACAATCAGCCCCAGCATTTT. Its translation is CASSLGGGYNQPQHF.

This chain joins TRBV12-3 or TRBV12-4 and TRBJ2-7; D unresolved. The CDR3 is 13 residues long. V was trimmed by 2 bases and J by 2 bases, leaving 7 bases between them. The CDR3 nucleotides read TGTGCCAGCAGTTTAAACATGCCCTACGAGCAGTACTTC. Translating it yields CASSLNMPYEQYF.

The rearrangement joins TRBV19 to TRBJ2-2; 13 nucleotides line up with TRBD2. The CDR3 has 16 amino acids. The V and J ends lost 7 bases and 6 bases, in that order; junction bases with no gene match: 8. In germline, CDR1 is LNHDA, CDR2 SQIVND (reference sequence). CDR3 sequence: CASKGLGLAGPGELFF. CDR3 bases: TGTGCCAGTAAAGGGTTGGGACTAGCGGGACCCGGGGAGCTGTTTTTT.

The genes are TRBV5-1 and TRBJ2-2; 8 bases fit TRBD1. CDR3 size: 14 residues. Germline V CDR1 and CDR2: SGHRS, YFSETQ. The trim removed 4 bases at V and 6 bases at J, leaving 5 bases unmatched. Here the CDR3 DNA reads TGCGCCAGCAGCCCCACACAGGGGGCCGGGGAGCTGTTTTTT. This translates into CASSPTQGAGELFF.

The chain employs TRBV5-1 and TRBJ2-5, with TRBD2 identical over 14 bases. Germline V gives CDR1 SGHRS, CDR2 YFSETQ. This CDR3 contains 16 residues. The junction had 4 bases not matched to a gene; V was cut back by 4 bases and J by 2 bases. The CDR3 loop reads CASSEGLAGEQETQYF. The CDR3 nucleotides are TGCGCCAGCAGCGAGGGACTAGCGGGAGAACAAGAGACCCAGTACTTC. The whole variable domain, remainder taken from reference TRBV5-1 and TRBJ2-5, is KAGVTQTPRYLIKTRGQQVTLSCSPISGHRSVSWYQQTPGQGLQFLFEYFSETQRNKGNFPGRFSGRQFSNSRSEMNVSTLELGDSALYLCASSEGLAGEQETQYFGPGTRLLVL.

By frequency in the sample, this clone is medium-sized. V and J are TRBV11-2 and TRBJ2-4; no clear D. Looked up from germline, CDR1 is SGHAT and CDR2 is FQNNGV. V lost 5 bases and J lost 0, with 8 bases in between. CDR3 length equals 14 residues. CDR3 bases: TGTGCCAGCAGCCTCGCGCTAGCCAAAAACATTCAGTACTTC. As protein: CASSLALAKNIQYF.

The rearrangement links TRBV19 to TRBJ2-2; tentatively, D is TRBD2 (6 bases). This CDR3 spans 15 amino acids. The germline V gene encodes CDR1 LNHDA and CDR2 SQIVND (reference sequence). V lost 6 bases and J 2 bases, leaving 13 bases between the germline ends. DNA for the CDR3: TGTGCCAGTAGGCTGGGACTGGGAAACACCGGGGAGCTGTTTTTT. Translating it yields CASRLGLGNTGELFF.